This T cell receptor (beta chain) was obtained from a study of blood T cell repertoires in COVID-19. Only in-frame clones appear in the TCRdb table, and some are missing; sequencing was by immunoSEQ multiplex PCR. The sample carries 250,000 to 350,000 clones, around 90% recorded once. It was during active infection that Seattle patients were enrolled and then longitudinally followed. CDR3 size: 13 residues. Germline assignment: CDR1 SGHAT and CDR2 FQNNGV. V lost 5 bases and J 4 bases, leaving 11 bases between the germline ends. The chain combines TRBV11-2 with TRBJ2-5; perhaps TRBD2 as D (5 bases). This receptor was obtained from a woman in her twenties or thirties with COVID-19, enrolled during active disease. The sample was peripheral blood. For the CDR3, the DNA is TGTGCCAGCAGCCTCGGAGGAGGAGAGACCCAGTACTTC. Its protein is CASSLGGGETQYF.